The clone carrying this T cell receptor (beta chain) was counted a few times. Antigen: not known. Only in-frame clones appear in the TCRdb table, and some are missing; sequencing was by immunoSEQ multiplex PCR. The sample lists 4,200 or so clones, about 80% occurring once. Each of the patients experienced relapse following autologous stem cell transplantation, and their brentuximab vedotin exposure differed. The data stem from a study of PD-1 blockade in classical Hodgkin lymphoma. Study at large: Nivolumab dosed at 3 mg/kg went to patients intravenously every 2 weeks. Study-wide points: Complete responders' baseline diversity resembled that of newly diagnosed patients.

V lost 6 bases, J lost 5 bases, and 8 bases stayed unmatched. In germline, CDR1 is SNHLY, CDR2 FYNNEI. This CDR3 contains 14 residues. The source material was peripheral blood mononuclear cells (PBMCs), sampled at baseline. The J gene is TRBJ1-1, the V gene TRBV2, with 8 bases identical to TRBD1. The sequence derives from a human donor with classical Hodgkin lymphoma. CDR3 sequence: CASRTGVIGTEAFF. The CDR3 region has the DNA TGTGCCAGCAGGACAGGGGTGATTGGGACTGAAGCTTTCTTT.